What follows is one TCR beta chain and its context. The antigen is undetermined. TCR beta cDNA libraries had unique molecular identifiers. TCRdb ran MiXCR on the PCR reads and lists one entry per CDR3 protein. The sample shows roughly 800,000 distinct CDR3 sequences, 40% to 55% of them seen only once. Germline CDR1 and CDR2: MDHEN and SYDVKM. The CDR3 length is 17 residues. With 6 bases removed from V and 3 bases from J, the gap between germline ends came to 21 bases. This record belongs to a study of post-analysis software for immune sequencing data. Study results and caveats: TRBV5-6, TRBV5-1 and TRBV20-1 belonged to a set of about five TRBV segments that were more frequent in patients than controls. Strong same-batch co-clustering of samples appeared with F measure clustering.

This clonotype originated in a girl aged 5-17 years with multiple sclerosis. Sequencing was done on a sample of blood. V gene TRBV28 combines with J gene TRBJ2-1, with D perhaps assigned TRBD1 or TRBD2 (5 bases each). The CDR3 nucleotides read TGTGCCAGCAGCCTAACCCGTTGGGGGACCTACTACAATGAGCAGTTCTTC. It is translated as CASSLTRWGTYYNEQFF.